This T cell receptor (beta chain) was identified in a study of shared clonotypes between healthy human individuals. Overall study context: Donor ages ranged 18 to 49 years: a couple of women, a few men.

General study points: In this cohort, only blood was sampled, and tissue repertoires likely differ.

Generated by immunoSEQ multiplex PCR, the TCRdb table keeps only in-frame clones and is missing some. The sample has about 460,000 clones, more than 70% seen once. To note about this clone: Antigen specificity is unknown.

This CDR3 comprises 13 residues. The germline V and J ends were trimmed by 1 base and 4 bases, with 7 bases remaining between them. Germline V gene lookup returns CDR1 SNHLY and CDR2 FYNNEI. The TCR sequence derives from a woman aged 35 to 49 in good health. Some clones in this sample may be carry-over from other donors' samples. Input material: PBMCs. J is TRBJ1-2 and V is TRBV2; maybe TRBD1 (6 bases). CDR3 protein: CASSEGQVYGYTF. Here the CDR3 DNA reads TGTGCCAGCAGTGAAGGACAGGTCTATGGCTACACCTTC.